This T cell receptor beta chain was documented in a study of T cells in Graves' hyperthyroidism and ophthalmopathy. Study-wide points: Prediction of ophthalmopathy progression came a median roughly 6.4 months pre-onset. Within blood appeared most thyroid clonotypes that had expanded above 0.001.

J was trimmed by 6 bases and V by 3 bases; bases with no gene match: 16. The CDR3 has 18 amino acids. This clonotype showed up just a few times. Its antigen is undetermined. The source material, RNA transcripts, was used to amplify TCR beta CDR3 regions. Primed by the HTBI set, a first-round RT-PCR was run on the TCR CDR3. TCRdb analysed the multiplex PCR reads with MiXCR anew, one entry per CDR3 protein. The repertoire holds about half a million distinct CDR3 sequences, with roughly 24% as singletons. Exclusion of a patient resulted from uncontrolled infection, other autoimmune disease, pregnancy or lactation.

This TCR came from a young woman with Graves' ophthalmopathy. Input material: blood. The gene calls are TRBV12-3 or TRBV12-4 and TRBJ2-1; 8 bases are shared with TRBD1. DNA for the CDR3: TGTGCCAGCAGTTTGATGTTCCCACAGGGGGGCGCCCTCAATGAGCAGTTCTTC. Translated, it gives CASSLMFPQGGALNEQFF.